The present T cell receptor (beta chain) was sequenced within a study of T cells in localized non-small cell lung cancer. Points from the study as a whole: A single tumor region was sequenced, leaving heterogeneity possible. Among the tissues sampled, uninvolved adjacent lung had the highest T cell clonality, above tumor. Of the top 100 tumor clones, median approximately 60 were in adjacent lung, over 25 among its top 100.

Here immunoSEQ multiplex PCR was the method, and the copy in TCRdb shows in-frame clones only, minus some. Of fewer than 35,000 clones in the sample, over 75% were seen once. V shed 6 bases and J shed 4 bases, with 16 bases lying between them. Germline V gene data show CDR1 as SNHLY and CDR2 as FYNNEI. This CDR3 spans 15 amino acids. As regards this clone: Its matching antigen is unknown.

This sequence was found in a male donor older than 55 with stage III lung adenocarcinoma. This chain links TRBV2 with TRBJ2-1; maybe TRBD2 (5 bases). The source was peripheral blood, collected before any cancer treatment. The CDR3 here is CASSKDFGLYNEQFF. The CDR3, as DNA: TGTGCCAGCAGCAAGGACTTTGGCCTTTACAATGAGCAGTTCTTC.